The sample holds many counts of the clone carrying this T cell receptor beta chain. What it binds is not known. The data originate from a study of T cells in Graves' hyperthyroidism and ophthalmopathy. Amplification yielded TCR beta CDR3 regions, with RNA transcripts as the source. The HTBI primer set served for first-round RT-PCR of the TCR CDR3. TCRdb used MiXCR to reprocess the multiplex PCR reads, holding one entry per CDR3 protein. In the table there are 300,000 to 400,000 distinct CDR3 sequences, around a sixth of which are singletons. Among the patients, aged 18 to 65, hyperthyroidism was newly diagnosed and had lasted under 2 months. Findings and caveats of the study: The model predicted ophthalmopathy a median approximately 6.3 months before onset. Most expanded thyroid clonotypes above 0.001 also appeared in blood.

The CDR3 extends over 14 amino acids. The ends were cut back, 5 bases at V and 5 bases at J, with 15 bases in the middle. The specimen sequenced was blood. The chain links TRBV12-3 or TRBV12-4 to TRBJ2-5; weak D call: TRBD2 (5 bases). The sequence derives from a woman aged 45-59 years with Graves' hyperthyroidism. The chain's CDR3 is CASSPLRGLETQYF. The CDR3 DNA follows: TGTGCCAGCAGTCCCCTACGAGGGTTGGAGACCCAGTACTTC.